These 12 T cell receptor beta chains were sequenced from one sample in a study of a mutant IDH1 vaccine in newly diagnosed glioma. Antigens of these TCRs are unknown. The time point: week 11, during vaccination. It was 300 ug of mutant IDH1 20-mer peptide that made up each vaccine dose, given with topical imiquimod. Using immunoSEQ multiplex PCR, the repertoire was profiled, and TCRdb retains in-frame clones only, with some absent. The top ten hold roughly 9% of the sample, which has fewer than 75,000 clones, approximately 88% seen once. The material was PBMCs, obtained from a glioma patient whose treatment included an IDH1 peptide vaccine. These receptors were collected from a woman aged 45-60 years with glioma.

The J gene is TRBJ1-1, the V gene TRBV5-4; D is undetermined. Per germline, CDR1 SGHNT and CDR2 YYREEE (reference sequence). There are 15 residues in the CDR3. Trimming pared 1 base from V and 2 bases from J, leaving 12 bases between. CDR3 in DNA: TGTGCCAGCAGCTTGCTCTCAACGGTAAACACTGAAGCTTTCTTT. It is translated as CASSLLSTVNTEAFF.

The V call is TRBV15, the J call TRBJ2-5, with D possibly being TRBD2 (6 bases). The CDR3 runs 13 residues. V lost 3 bases, J lost 4 bases, and 9 bases lay in between. The germline V gene has CDR1 LNHNV and CDR2 YYDKDF (reference sequence). The CDR3 DNA is TGTGCCACCAGCAGTGGAGGGGTAGAGACCCAGTACTTC. This gives the protein CATSSGGVETQYF.

The rearrangement joins TRBV27 to TRBJ2-3; 7 nucleotides align to TRBD1. CDR1 and CDR2 from the germline V gene are MNHEY and SMNVEV (reference sequence). This CDR3 spans 15 amino acids. The V segment lost 6 bases and the J segment 2 bases; nucleotides outside the gene matches: 8. The CDR3 nucleotides are TGTGCCAGCAGACCGACAGGGCGAGACACAGATACGCAGTATTTT. Translated: CASRPTGRDTDTQYF.

The chain carries TRBV6-1 and TRBJ2-1, with TRBD1 matching over 7 bases. From germline, CDR1 is MNHNS and CDR2 SASEGT. This CDR3 region has 13 residues. The V segment lost 6 bases and the J segment 9 bases; nucleotides outside the gene matches: 8. The CDR3 protein is CASSITGAVEQFF. The CDR3, as DNA: TGTGCCAGCAGCATAACAGGGGCGGTTGAGCAGTTCTTC.

V gene TRBV6-5 combines with J gene TRBJ2-3; 7 bases match TRBD1. This CDR3 spans 15 amino acids. Per the germline V gene, CDR1 is MNHEY and CDR2 is SVGAGI. The trim removed 3 bases at V and 5 bases at J, leaving 8 bases unmatched. CDR3 sequence reads: CASSYRGQWGDTQYF. The CDR3 DNA is TGTGCCAGCAGTTATAGGGGGCAATGGGGAGATACGCAGTATTTT.

This sequence joins TRBV5-6 and TRBJ1-6, with D perhaps matching TRBD1 (5 bases). From germline, CDR1 is SGHDT and CDR2 YYEEEE. V was trimmed by 0 bases and J by 8 bases, leaving 6 bases between them. CDR3 length equals 13 residues. The CDR3 coding sequence is TGTGCCAGCAGCTTGGGGGGGGATTCACCCCTCCACTTT. Translating it yields CASSLGGDSPLHF.

This clone has just one count. The J gene is TRBJ2-1, the V gene TRBV2; 7 positions match TRBD1. The CDR3 is 13 residues long. V trimming: 3 bases; J trimming: 6 bases; junction bases outside the gene matches: 2. Germline V CDR1 and CDR2: SNHLY, FYNNEI. CDR3 loop: CASSETGPNEQFF. The CDR3 nucleotides read TGTGCCAGCAGTGAGACAGGGCCCAATGAGCAGTTCTTC.

V and J are TRBV5-1 and TRBJ1-2, with no clear D. Deletions cut 0 bases from V and 8 bases from J, with 14 bases between. The CDR3 consists of 14 residues. Per the germline V gene, CDR1 is SGHRS and CDR2 is YFSETQ. DNA for the CDR3: TGCGCCAGCAGCTTGGAGCGCGGCGGTAGAGGCTACACCTTC. Protein product: CASSLERGGRGYTF.

V is TRBV15 and J is TRBJ1-4; D is unclear. Between the trimmed V and J ends, which lost 0 bases and 0 bases, there was a span of 11 bases. The germline V gene encodes CDR1 LNHNV and CDR2 YYDKDF (reference sequence). The CDR3 is 17 amino acids. CDR3 bases: TGTGCCACCAGCAGAGATTCTTGGGTGACAACTAATGAAAAACTGTTTTTT. Amino acid sequence: CATSRDSWVTTNEKLFF.

V is TRBV27 and J is TRBJ1-5, with a weak D call TRBD1 (5 bases). The CDR3 is 14 amino acids. Trimming cost V 3 bases and J 2 bases, with 8 bases left between them. Germline assignment: CDR1 MNHEY and CDR2 SMNVEV (reference sequence). CDR3 loop: CASSLGVGNQPQHF. As DNA, the CDR3 is TGTGCCAGCAGTTTGGGGGTTGGCAATCAGCCCCAGCATTTT.

The V call is TRBV29-1, the J call TRBJ2-7; the D is unclear. The CDR3 is 13 residues long. In germline, CDR1 is SQVTM, CDR2 ANQGSEA. V was cut by 2 bases and J by 2 bases, with 10 bases left in between. The CDR3 DNA is TGCAGCGTTGAATTAGAAGGGACCTACGAGCAGTACTTC. It specifies CSVELEGTYEQYF.

The rearrangement links TRBV6-1 to TRBJ1-2, with 8 bases identical to TRBD1. Germline values: CDR1 MNHNS, CDR2 SASEGT. This CDR3 is built from 14 residues. V was pared by 7 bases and J by 7 bases, with 11 bases of the junction left unmatched. Here the CDR3 DNA reads TGTGCCAGCAAGAACCCGGACAGGGCAGGTGGCTACACCTTC. The encoded protein is CASKNPDRAGGYTF.